This T cell receptor (beta chain) is from a study of T cells in Graves' hyperthyroidism and ophthalmopathy. Germline V gene sequence: CDR1 SQVTM, CDR2 ANQGSEA. The length of the CDR3 is 12 residues. Trimming shortened V by 4 bases and J by 3 bases, and 9 bases separated the two germline ends. Reasons for excluding patients were uncontrolled infection, other autoimmune disease, pregnancy or lactation. Isolation of PBMCs was performed on around 9.4 ml fresh peripheral blood. Amplification yielded TCR beta CDR3 regions, with RNA transcripts as the source. The study used the HTBI primer set for a first-round RT-PCR of the TCR CDR3. TCRdb ran MiXCR on the multiplex PCR reads and lists one entry per CDR3 protein. The data contain about 290,000 distinct CDR3 sequences, about 13% of them singletons.

This chain connects TRBV29-1 to TRBJ2-5; D may be TRBD1 or TRBD2 (5 bases each). Sequenced: blood. This receptor was taken from a woman aged 40 to 50 with Graves' hyperthyroidism. The CDR3 DNA reads TGCAGCGTTGGTAGGGGAGAAGAGACCCAGTACTTC. It encodes CSVGRGEETQYF.